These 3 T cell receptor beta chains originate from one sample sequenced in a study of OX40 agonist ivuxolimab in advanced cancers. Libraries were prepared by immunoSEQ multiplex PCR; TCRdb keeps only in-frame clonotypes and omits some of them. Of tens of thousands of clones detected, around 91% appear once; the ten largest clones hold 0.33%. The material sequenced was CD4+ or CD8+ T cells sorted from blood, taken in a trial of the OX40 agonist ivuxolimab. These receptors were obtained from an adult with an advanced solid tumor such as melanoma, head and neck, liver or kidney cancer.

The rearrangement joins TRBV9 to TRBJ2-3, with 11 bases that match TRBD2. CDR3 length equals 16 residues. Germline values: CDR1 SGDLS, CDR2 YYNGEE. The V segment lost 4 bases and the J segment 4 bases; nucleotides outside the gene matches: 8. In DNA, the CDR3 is TGTGCCAGCAGCTTAGCTAGCGGGGGGCTCGCAGATACGCAGTATTTT. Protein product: CASSLASGGLADTQYF.

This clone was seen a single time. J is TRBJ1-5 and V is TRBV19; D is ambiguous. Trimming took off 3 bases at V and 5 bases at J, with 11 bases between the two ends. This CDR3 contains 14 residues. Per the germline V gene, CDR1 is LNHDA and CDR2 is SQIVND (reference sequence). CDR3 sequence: CASSIGGWDQPQHF. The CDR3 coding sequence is TGTGCCAGTAGTATTGGAGGGTGGGATCAGCCCCAGCATTTT.

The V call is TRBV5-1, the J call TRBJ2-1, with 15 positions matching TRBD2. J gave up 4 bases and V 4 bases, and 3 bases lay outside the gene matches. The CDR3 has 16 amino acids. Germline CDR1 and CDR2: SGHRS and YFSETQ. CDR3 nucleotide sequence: TGCGCCAGCAGCGGCGGACTAGCGGGGGGGTACAATGAGCAGTTCTTC. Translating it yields CASSGGLAGGYNEQFF.